The rows below give T cell receptor beta chains drawn from one sample of a study of blood T cell repertoires in COVID-19. Sequencing was performed with immunoSEQ multiplex PCR; in TCRdb, only in-frame clones are kept and a portion is missing. The sample consists of about 98,000 clones, 70% to 90% of them appearing once. Sequencing was performed on peripheral blood. The receptors here all came from a man in his sixties or seventies with acute or convalescent COVID-19. Each CDR3 is given with its conserved first and last residue. A D gene is named only where the DNA matches it firmly. The size of a clone is reported for some rows only, either as once, few or many, or as a class for expanded clones.

J gene	D gene	CDR3 length	clone size	V gene	CDR3 DNA	CDR3 protein
TRBJ1-4	TRBD1	19	-	TRBV3-1/TRBV3-2	TGTGCCAGCAGCGATTATGTTACTGACAGGGGGGTAGAGATGAAGAAACTGTTTTTT	CASSDYVTDRGVEMKKLFF
TRBJ1-4	-	12	-	TRBV19	TGTGCCAGTACCCCGACGGGAAGAAAACTGTTTTTT	CASTPTGRKLFF
TRBJ1-2	-	12	-	TRBV28	TGTGCCAGCGGGTATAGCATCGACGGCTACACCTTC	CASGYSIDGYTF
TRBJ1-5	TRBD1	16	-	TRBV28	TGTGCCAGCACCCCAGGGGGCTATGATAGCAATCAGCCCCAGCATTTT	CASTPGGYDSNQPQHF
TRBJ1-2	-	14	-	TRBV5-4	TGTGCCAGCAGCCCGGCCGGGGGAAGGCATGGCTACACCTTC	CASSPAGGRHGYTF
TRBJ1-1	-	13	-	TRBV19	TGTGCCAGTAGTATAGATAGAGACACTGAAGCTTTCTTT	CASSIDRDTEAFF
TRBJ2-7	TRBD1	14	-	TRBV2	TGTGCCAGCTGCTTACAGGGGAACTTCTACGAGCAGTACTTC	CASCLQGNFYEQYF
TRBJ2-3	TRBD2	16	once	TRBV11-3	TGTGCCAGCAGCTTATCGGCGGGGGGCCACACAGATACGCAGTATTTT	CASSLSAGGHTDTQYF
TRBJ1-2	TRBD1	13	-	TRBV10-3	TGTGCCATTCGGACAGGACAGACCTATGGCTACACCTTC	CAIRTGQTYGYTF
TRBJ1-2	-	14	-	TRBV6-1	TGTGCCAGCAGTGAAGCTGGACTGGTCTATGGCTACACCTTC	CASSEAGLVYGYTF
TRBJ1-1	-	14	-	TRBV3-1/TRBV3-2	TGTGCCAGCAGCCAGTCCAGGCCGAACACTGAAGCTTTCTTT	CASSQSRPNTEAFF
TRBJ2-6	-	15	-	TRBV7-2	TGTGCCAGCAGCCCTTTTTACTCTGGGGCCAACGTCCTGACTTTC	CASSPFYSGANVLTF
TRBJ1-1	-	14	-	TRBV5-1	TGCGCCAGCAGCTTGGCAGGGGATGACACTGAAGCTTTCTTT	CASSLAGDDTEAFF
TRBJ1-1	-	15	-	TRBV7-8	TGTGCCAGCGCCCGGGAAAGACTAATGAACACTGAAGCTTTCTTT	CASARERLMNTEAFF
TRBJ1-2	TRBD1	11	-	TRBV19	TGTGCCAGTAGAGACAGGGCCGGCTACACCTTC	CASRDRAGYTF
TRBJ1-2	-	15	few	TRBV3-1/TRBV3-2	TGTGCCAGCAGCCAATTCGGTCAGGGAAACTATGGCTACACCTTC	CASSQFGQGNYGYTF
TRBJ2-2	TRBD1	17	few	TRBV3-1/TRBV3-2	TGTGCCAGCAGCCCTCGGGACAGGGGAGGAAGGGGCGGGGAGCTGTTTTTT	CASSPRDRGGRGGELFF
TRBJ1-1	TRBD1	12	-	TRBV7-9	TGTGCCAGCAGCTTCCAGGGGGCTGAAGCTTTCTTT	CASSFQGAEAFF
TRBJ1-1	-	15	-	TRBV19	TGTGCCAGTAGTATAGGGCCGGGGGGGGTCACTGAAGCTTTCTTT	CASSIGPGGVTEAFF
TRBJ2-5	TRBD2	16	-	TRBV5-1	TGCGCCAGCAGCTTGTCCGGGACTAGCGGAGGAGAGACCCAGTACTTC	CASSLSGTSGGETQYF
TRBJ2-1	TRBD2	14	-	TRBV6-6	TGTGCCAGCAGTCGCGGGGGGGGGTGGAATGAGCAGTTCTTC	CASSRGGGWNEQFF
TRBJ1-1	-	16	few	TRBV6-4	TGTGCCAGCAGTGACACCTACAGGGCGGGTCGCACTGAAGCTTTCTTT	CASSDTYRAGRTEAFF
TRBJ1-5	-	16	-	TRBV4-2	TGTGCCAGCAGCCAAGAAGATCGGCGGGGGGTTCAGCCCCAGCATTTT	CASSQEDRRGVQPQHF
TRBJ2-2	-	16	-	TRBV6-2/TRBV6-3	TGTGCCAGCAGTTACGCCCTGGGGGGACGAACCGGGGAGCTGTTTTTT	CASSYALGGRTGELFF
TRBJ2-6	-	15	once	TRBV4-1	TGCGCCAGCACTTTCCAGGGGAACGGGGCCAACGTCCTGACTTTC	CASTFQGNGANVLTF
TRBJ1-2	TRBD1	15	-	TRBV10-1	TGCGCCAGCAGTGAGTCGACAGGGACAGGCTATGGCTACACCTTC	CASSESTGTGYGYTF
TRBJ1-3	TRBD1	16	-	TRBV5-1	TGCGCCAGCAGCTTGGGTGGGACAGGGACTGGAAACACCATATATTTT	CASSLGGTGTGNTIYF
TRBJ1-1	-	15	-	TRBV2	TGTGCCAGCAGCTCCTCGCTTCGGACAAACACTGAAGCTTTCTTT	CASSSSLRTNTEAFF
TRBJ2-1	TRBD1	15	-	TRBV5-1	TGCGCCAGCAGCTTCGGGACAGGGTCCTACAATGAGCAGTTCTTC	CASSFGTGSYNEQFF
TRBJ1-2	-	13	-	TRBV6-5	TGTGCCAGCAGTTACTCGCAGCAGGGTGGCTACACCTTC	CASSYSQQGGYTF
TRBJ1-5	-	15	once	TRBV3-1/TRBV3-2	TGTGCCAGCAGCCCGACAACAGGGTGGCCATCCCCCCAGCATTTT	CASSPTTGWPSPQHF
TRBJ1-1	TRBD1	14	once	TRBV19	TGTGCCAGTAGATTCGGACAGGTACGGAATGAAGCTTTCTTT	CASRFGQVRNEAFF
TRBJ1-2	TRBD1	14	-	TRBV6-1	TGTGCCAGCAGTGAGACAGGGGGCGCGGGTGGCTACACCTTC	CASSETGGAGGYTF
TRBJ2-2	TRBD2	15	-	TRBV5-4	TGTGCCAGCAGCTTGGATGGACTAGGATCCGGGGAGCTGTTTTTT	CASSLDGLGSGELFF
TRBJ1-5	-	18	-	TRBV28	TGTGCCAGCAGCTCGAACGTGGCGGCCTCCCGAGGAGGTCAGCCCCAGCATTTT	CASSSNVAASRGGQPQHF
TRBJ2-7	-	14	-	TRBV2	TGTGCCAGCAGCGGACAGAGCGTCCCTAACCAGCAGTACTTC	CASSGQSVPNQQYF
TRBJ1-5	TRBD1	14	-	TRBV6-5	TGTGCCAGTCGGACAGGGGGAGTCAGCCAGCCCCAGCATTTT	CASRTGGVSQPQHF
TRBJ1-2	-	13	-	TRBV2	TGTGCCAGCAGGAACTTTCCCTCCTATGGCTACACCTTC	CASRNFPSYGYTF
TRBJ1-5	-	14	-	TRBV6-5	TGTGCCAGCAGTCGGACAGTAAACAATCAGCCCCAGCATTTT	CASSRTVNNQPQHF
TRBJ2-1	-	15	-	TRBV6-5	TGTGCCAGCAGTTTAAGGGGCCTAGAGTACAATGAGCAGTTCTTC	CASSLRGLEYNEQFF
TRBJ2-5	TRBD1	13	-	TRBV12-3/TRBV12-4	TGTGCCAGCAGATTACAGGGGGTAGAGACCCAGTACTTC	CASRLQGVETQYF
TRBJ2-5	-	15	-	TRBV18	TGTGCCAGCTCACCACCGGGGACAAACCAAGAGACCCAGTACTTC	CASSPPGTNQETQYF
TRBJ2-2	-	14	-	TRBV5-4	TGTGCCAGCAGCGTCCGCGGTAGAGCCGGGGAGCTGTTTTTT	CASSVRGRAGELFF
TRBJ1-5	TRBD1	13	-	TRBV5-1	TGCGCCAGTCGGACAGGGTCAGAACAGCCCCAGCATTTT	CASRTGSEQPQHF
TRBJ2-3	-	15	-	TRBV5-1	TGCGCCAGCAGCTCGGGATCAGGGGGCACAGATACGCAGTATTTT	CASSSGSGGTDTQYF
TRBJ2-5	-	14	-	TRBV25-1	TGTGCCAGCAGTGGCCTAGCTACTCAAGAGACCCAGTACTTC	CASSGLATQETQYF
TRBJ2-7	-	16	few	TRBV5-6	TGTGCCAGCAGCTTGGGGCCAGGGGCCATGTCCTACGAGCAGTACTTC	CASSLGPGAMSYEQYF
TRBJ1-1	TRBD1	14	few	TRBV19	TGTGCCAGTAGCTCGGGACAGGGGAACACTGAAGCTTTCTTT	CASSSGQGNTEAFF